What follows are 21 T cell receptor beta chains derived from one specimen sequenced in a study of shared clonotypes between healthy human individuals. The method was immunoSEQ multiplex PCR; TCRdb's version includes in-frame clones alone and lacks a portion of them. In the table there are a few hundred thousand clones, 50% to 80% of which are singletons. The sequenced sample was memory CD4+ T cells sorted from blood. Regarding subset: CD45RA-negative fraction. The receptor set was obtained from a man under 40 in good health.

The gene calls are TRBV29-1 and TRBJ2-2; D is ambiguous. CDR1 is SQVTM, CDR2 ANQGSEA, per germline. The ends were cut back, 5 bases at V and 1 base at J, with 2 bases in the middle. This CDR3 region has 11 residues. CDR3 coding DNA: TGCAGCGTTATGAACACCGGGGAGCTGTTTTTT. Its protein is CSVMNTGELFF.

The rearrangement joins TRBV18 to TRBJ2-6, with TRBD1 matching over 8 bases. This CDR3 has 16 residues. CDR1 is KGHSH, CDR2 LQKENI, per germline. Germline trimming cut 5 bases from V and 0 bases from J; bases unmatched to any gene: 3. The CDR3: CASSAQGGSGANVLTF. In DNA form, the CDR3 reads TGTGCCAGCTCAGCACAGGGGGGCTCTGGGGCCAACGTCCTGACTTTC. Filled out from reference TRBV18 and TRBJ2-6, the complete variable domain reads NAGVMQNPRHLVRRRGQEARLRCSPMKGHSHVYWYRQLPEEGLKFMVYLQKENIIDESGMPKERFSAEFPKEGPSILRIQQVVRGDSAAYFCASSAQGGSGANVLTFGAGSRLTVL.

This chain joins TRBV5-1 and TRBJ2-3, with 7 bases matching TRBD2. Per the germline V gene, CDR1 is SGHRS and CDR2 is YFSETQ. The CDR3 is made up of 16 amino acids. V lost 10 bases and J lost 2; bases outside the gene matches: 16. DNA of the CDR3: TGCGCCCCCAATGGATGGGGGGAGGGCCTCACAGATACGCAGTATTTT. It encodes CAPNGWGEGLTDTQYF.

The gene calls are TRBV7-9 and TRBJ2-5; D is uncertain. Germline CDR1 reads SEHNR; CDR2 reads FQNEAQ (reference sequence). This CDR3 spans 14 amino acids. Trimming took 3 bases from V and 4 from J, leaving 12 bases between them. CDR3 in DNA: TGTGCCAGCAGCTTTGTAGCAGGTCGAGAGACCCAGTACTTC. It specifies CASSFVAGRETQYF. Using reference TRBV7-9 and TRBJ2-5 for the parts outside the CDR3, the full variable domain is DTGVSQNPRHKITKRGQNVTFRCDPISEHNRLYWYRQTLGQGPEFLTYFQNEAQLEKSRLLSDRFSAERPKGSFSTLEIQRTEQGDSAMYLCASSFVAGRETQYFGPGTRLLVL.

The V and J genes are TRBV5-6 and TRBJ2-7, with 11 bases aligning to TRBD2. V trimming: 4 bases; J trimming: 3 bases; junction bases outside the gene matches: 6. The CDR3 loop spans 15 amino acids. Germline CDR1 SGHDT, CDR2 YYEEEE. The CDR3 here is CASSTVTSGNYEQYF. For the CDR3, the DNA is TGTGCCAGCAGCACTGTGACTAGCGGGAACTACGAGCAGTACTTC. Full variable domain (missing parts from reference TRBV5-6 and TRBJ2-7): DAGVTQSPTHLIKTRGQQVTLRCSPKSGHDTVSWYQQALGQGPQFIFQYYEEEERQRGNFPDRFSGHQFPNYSSELNVNALLLGDSALYLCASSTVTSGNYEQYFGPGTRLTVT.

This clone was observed a few times. This chain joins TRBV9 and TRBJ2-5, with 7 bases identical to TRBD2. The CDR3 length is 16 residues. Germline V gene data show CDR1 as SGDLS and CDR2 as YYNGEE. V lost 4 bases and J lost 5; bases outside the gene matches: 14. The CDR3 sequence is CASSPHSREQRETQYF. The CDR3 DNA is TGTGCCAGCAGCCCCCACTCGCGGGAGCAGCGGGAGACCCAGTACTTC.

This chain links TRBV21-1 with TRBJ2-1; the D call of TRBD1 is as the table states it, not checked on the DNA. TRBV21-1 is a recognized pseudogene. There are 19 residues in the CDR3. The CDR3 spells CASSLRDRGPKSSYNEQFF. The CDR3 nucleotides are TGTGCCAGCAGCCTCCGGGACAGGGGGCCTAAGAGCTCCTACAATGAGCAGTTCTTC.

This clone occurred once. This rearrangement joins TRBV25-1 to TRBJ2-1; 9 bases agree with TRBD1. Trimming took 8 bases from V and 7 from J; bases not matched to a gene: 15. This CDR3 comprises 16 residues. The germline V gene has CDR1 MGHDK and CDR2 SYGVNS. CDR3 nucleotides: TGTGCCAGCTATAGGGTCCGGGACAGGGATAGAAATGAGCAGTTCTTC. As protein: CASYRVRDRDRNEQFF. The full variable domain, with the rest looked up from reference TRBV25-1 and TRBJ2-1, is EADIYQTPRYLVIGTGKKITLECSQTMGHDKMYWYQQDPGMELHLIHYSYGVNSTEKGDLSSESTVSRIRTEHFPLTLESARPSHTSQYLCASYRVRDRDRNEQFFGPGTRLTVL.

The V gene is TRBV2, the J gene TRBJ1-5, with unresolved D. The germline gives CDR1 SNHLY, CDR2 FYNNEI. The CDR3 is 14 residues long. Trimming took 6 bases from V and 6 from J, leaving 15 bases between them. This chain's CDR3 is CASRAELRSQPQHF. In DNA, the CDR3 is TGTGCCAGCAGGGCGGAACTCCGTTCTCAGCCCCAGCATTTT.

The chain combines TRBV10-3 with TRBJ2-3; TRBD2 matches 7 bases. CDR3 length: 15 amino acids. Germline loops: CDR1 ENHRY, CDR2 SYGVKD. Trimming took 8 bases from V and 5 from J; bases not matched to a gene: 13. CDR3 sequence (DNA): TGTGCCATCGCGGGGAGGGCGGGAGAGTTAGATACGCAGTATTTT. Translated: CAIAGRAGELDTQYF.

For this clone: In the same sample, other DNA sequences code for this CDR3. The chain couples TRBV7-3 to TRBJ2-5, with D perhaps matching TRBD2 (6 bases). The CDR3 is made up of 14 amino acids. Trimming left V 5 bases short and J 1 base short, with 11 bases between. CDR1 and CDR2 from the germline V gene are SGHTA and FQGTGA. The CDR3 is CASSPTGLQETQYF. CDR3 nucleotide sequence: TGTGCCAGCAGCCCAACGGGACTCCAAGAGACCCAGTACTTC.

The CDR3 is CASSAGTREYF. In nucleotides, the CDR3 is TGTGCCAGCAGTGCAGGTACGAGGGAGTACTTC. V and J are TRBV6-5 and TRBJ2-7; weak D call: TRBD2 (5 bases). Looked up from germline, CDR1 is MNHEY and CDR2 is SVGAGI. V lost 5 bases and J lost 11, with 13 bases in between. There are 11 residues in the CDR3.

This clone was observed at least ten times. The chain joins TRBV5-6 to TRBJ1-2; 8 bases align to TRBD1. The germline CDR1 and CDR2 sequences are SGHDT and YYEEEE. V lost 0 bases, J lost 9 bases, and 1 base stayed unmatched. The CDR3 is 12 amino acids. The CDR3 loop is CASSLGTGSYTF. CDR3 DNA: TGTGCCAGCAGCTTGGGGACAGGGAGCTACACCTTC.

The rearrangement joins TRBV2 to TRBJ1-3, with a possible D match to TRBD1 (5 bases). The germline V gene has CDR1 SNHLY and CDR2 FYNNEI. Trimming took 5 bases from V and 7 from J, leaving 12 bases between them. The CDR3 runs to 13 residues. CDR3 DNA: TGTGCCAGCAGTCGGGACGATACTAACACCATATATTTT. Encoded protein: CASSRDDTNTIYF.

The rearrangement links TRBV4-3 to TRBJ2-1; 9 bases match TRBD2. Germline CDR1 and CDR2: LGHNA and YSLEER. V was pared by 0 bases and J by 3 bases, with 6 bases of the junction left unmatched. CDR3 length equals 17 residues. The CDR3 reads CASSQDLGGRVYNEQFF. As DNA, the CDR3 is TGCGCCAGCAGCCAAGATCTTGGCGGGAGGGTCTACAATGAGCAGTTCTTC.

V is TRBV6-4 and J is TRBJ1-1, with D perhaps TRBD1 (5 bases). Trimming took 4 bases from V and 6 from J, leaving 12 bases between them. CDR1 and CDR2 from the germline V gene are MRHNA and SNTAGT. This CDR3 has 13 residues. CDR3 region: CASSATRDSEAFF. CDR3 in DNA: TGTGCCAGCAGTGCTACAAGGGACTCTGAAGCTTTCTTT.

The chain links TRBV19 to TRBJ1-1; 9 bases fit TRBD1. Germline V gene data show CDR1 as LNHDA and CDR2 as SQIVND (reference sequence). The V gene end was trimmed by 3 bases and the J gene end by 9 bases; junction bases not matched to a gene: 14. The CDR3 is 16 residues long. CDR3 sequence: CASSIRQGDYSLKAFF. Written as DNA, the CDR3 is TGTGCCAGTAGTATCCGACAGGGGGATTACTCCCTAAAAGCTTTCTTT. The full variable domain, completed using reference TRBV19 and TRBJ1-1, is DGGITQSPKYLFRKEGQNVTLSCEQNLNHDAMYWYRQDPGQGLRLIYYSQIVNDFQKGDIAEGYSVSREKKESFPLTVTSAQKNPTAFYLCASSIRQGDYSLKAFFGQGTRLTVV.

This clone was seen once. The chain links TRBV30 to TRBJ2-5; the D is unclear. The CDR3 covers 17 residues. The ends were cut back, 3 bases at V and 2 bases at J, with 22 bases in the middle. Looked up from germline, CDR1 is GTSNPN and CDR2 is SVGIG (reference sequence). Here the CDR3 reads CAWSPKRAYRRQETQYF. CDR3 sequence (DNA): TGTGCCTGGAGCCCAAAAAGGGCATATAGGCGGCAAGAGACCCAGTACTTC.

The chain combines TRBV6-4 with TRBJ2-2, with D tentatively TRBD2 (5 bases). This CDR3 is built from 13 residues. The germline V gene encodes CDR1 MRHNA and CDR2 SNTAGT. Trimming removed 3 bases from V and 8 bases from J, with 10 bases in between. CDR3 in amino acids: CASSEEGLGELFF. DNA of the CDR3: TGTGCCAGCAGTGAAGAGGGTTTGGGGGAGCTGTTTTTT.

Comments on this clone: A far larger clone is just one base off, so this is likely a read error. Within the sample, other DNA sequences also encode this same CDR3. J is TRBJ2-1 and V is TRBV7-2, with 7 nucleotides matching TRBD2. Germline CDR1 SGHTA, CDR2 FQGNSA. The V segment lost 0 bases and the J segment 9 bases; nucleotides outside the gene matches: 2. The CDR3 is 13 amino acids. CDR3 coding DNA: TGTGCCAGCAGCTTAGCGGGAGGGACTGAGCAGTTCTTC. It codes for CASSLAGGTEQFF.

This clone was counted only a few times. Other DNA sequences in this specimen translate into the identical CDR3. The chain couples TRBV29-1 to TRBJ2-7, with 9 bases aligning to TRBD1. The CDR3 spans 12 residues. Germline assignment: CDR1 SQVTM and CDR2 ANQGSEA. Trimming removed 4 bases from V and 3 bases from J; junction bases left unmatched: 1. CDR3 sequence (DNA): TGCAGCGTTGGACAGGGGGGCTACGAGCAGTACTTC. As protein: CSVGQGGYEQYF.